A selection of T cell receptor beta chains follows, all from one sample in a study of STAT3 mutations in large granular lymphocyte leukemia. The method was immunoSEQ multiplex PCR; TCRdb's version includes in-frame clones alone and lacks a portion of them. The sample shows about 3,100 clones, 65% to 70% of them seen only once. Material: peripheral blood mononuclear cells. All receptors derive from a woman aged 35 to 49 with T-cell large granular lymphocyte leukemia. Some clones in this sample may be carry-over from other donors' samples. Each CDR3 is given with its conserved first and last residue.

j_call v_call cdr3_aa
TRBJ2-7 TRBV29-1 CSVGKPETSREQYF
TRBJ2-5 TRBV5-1 CASSFTANQETQYF
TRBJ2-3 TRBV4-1 CASSPQVGPGTELDTQYF
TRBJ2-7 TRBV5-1 CASSFWAPGYEQYF
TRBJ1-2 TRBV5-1 CASSPTGAHGYTF
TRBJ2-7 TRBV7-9 CASSLMEAGSYEQYF
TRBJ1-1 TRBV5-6 CASSGPTGGPEAFF
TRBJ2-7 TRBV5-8 CASSSDRGRSGEQYF
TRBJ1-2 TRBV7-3 CASSSEPGQLTYGYTF
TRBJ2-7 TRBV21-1 CASSKRGSGGPRASYEQYF
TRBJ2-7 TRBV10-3 CAISAGYEQYF
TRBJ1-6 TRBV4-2 CASSQGSPLHF
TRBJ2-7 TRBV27 CASSLIGDGTYEQYF
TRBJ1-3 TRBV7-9 CASSRWTYSGNTIYF
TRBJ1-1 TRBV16 CASSQTTAPMNTEAFF
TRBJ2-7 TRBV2 CASSDRGYEQYF